Below, one T cell receptor beta chain is given with its context. Its antigen is not known. Germline CDR1 is SGHVS and CDR2 is FQNEAQ. CDR3 length equals 15 residues. The ends were cut back, 5 bases at V and 4 bases at J, with 15 bases in the middle. This entry is derived from a study of T-cell memory formation after mild COVID-19. TCRdb called the 5' RACE reads again in MiXCR, with one record for every CDR3 protein. The sample contains about 340,000 distinct CDR3 sequences, around 20% of which appear only once. Study-wide results and caveats: Prior to infection, memory already included some responding clones, suggesting cross-reactive memory joined. Those CD4+ clones that contracted were mainly in CM and EM (CD8+ ones in EMRA). There was a balanced CD4/CD8 profile in clones contracting day 15 to 85, and later expanders leaned CD4+. The SARS-CoV-2 specificity of second-wave clones reaching peak at day 37 remained unverified.

The J gene is TRBJ2-1, the V gene TRBV7-8; D may be TRBD1 or TRBD2 (6 bases each). The sequencing input was PBMCs or a T cell subset sorted from them (not recorded which). The TCR originated in a man between 18 and 35 years old who had mild COVID-19 (a few samples of this study predate the infection). Cell type and time point are not known. The CDR3 reads CASSRGQSNYNEQFF. CDR3 nucleotides: TGTGCCAGCAGCCGGGGGCAGAGTAATTACAATGAGCAGTTCTTC.